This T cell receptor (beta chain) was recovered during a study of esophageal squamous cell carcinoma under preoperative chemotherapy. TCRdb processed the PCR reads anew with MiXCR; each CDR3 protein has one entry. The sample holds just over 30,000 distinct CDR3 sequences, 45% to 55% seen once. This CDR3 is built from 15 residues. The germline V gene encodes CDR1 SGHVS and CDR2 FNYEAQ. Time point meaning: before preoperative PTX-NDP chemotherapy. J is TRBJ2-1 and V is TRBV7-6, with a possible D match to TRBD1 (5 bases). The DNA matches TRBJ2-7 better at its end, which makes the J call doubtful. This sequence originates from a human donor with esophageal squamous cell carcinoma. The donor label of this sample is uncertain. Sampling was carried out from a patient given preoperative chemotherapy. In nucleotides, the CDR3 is TGTGCCAGCAGCTTAGGGCAGGGCCCCTCGTACGAGCAGTACTTC. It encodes CASSLGQGPSYEQYF.